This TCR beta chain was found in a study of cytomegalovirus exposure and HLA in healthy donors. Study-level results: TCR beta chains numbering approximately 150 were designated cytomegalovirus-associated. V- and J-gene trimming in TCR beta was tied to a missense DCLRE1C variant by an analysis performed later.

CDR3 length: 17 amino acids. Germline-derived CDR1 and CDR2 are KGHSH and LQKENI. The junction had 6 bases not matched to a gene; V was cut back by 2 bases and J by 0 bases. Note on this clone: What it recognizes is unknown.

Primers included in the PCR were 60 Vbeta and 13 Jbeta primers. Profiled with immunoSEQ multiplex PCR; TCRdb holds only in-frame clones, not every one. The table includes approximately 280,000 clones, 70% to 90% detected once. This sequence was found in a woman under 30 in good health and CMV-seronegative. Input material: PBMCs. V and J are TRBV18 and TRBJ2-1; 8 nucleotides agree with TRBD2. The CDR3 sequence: CASSPVLSGGSYNEQFF. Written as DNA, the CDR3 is TGTGCCAGCTCACCAGTGTTGAGCGGGGGCTCCTACAATGAGCAGTTCTTC.